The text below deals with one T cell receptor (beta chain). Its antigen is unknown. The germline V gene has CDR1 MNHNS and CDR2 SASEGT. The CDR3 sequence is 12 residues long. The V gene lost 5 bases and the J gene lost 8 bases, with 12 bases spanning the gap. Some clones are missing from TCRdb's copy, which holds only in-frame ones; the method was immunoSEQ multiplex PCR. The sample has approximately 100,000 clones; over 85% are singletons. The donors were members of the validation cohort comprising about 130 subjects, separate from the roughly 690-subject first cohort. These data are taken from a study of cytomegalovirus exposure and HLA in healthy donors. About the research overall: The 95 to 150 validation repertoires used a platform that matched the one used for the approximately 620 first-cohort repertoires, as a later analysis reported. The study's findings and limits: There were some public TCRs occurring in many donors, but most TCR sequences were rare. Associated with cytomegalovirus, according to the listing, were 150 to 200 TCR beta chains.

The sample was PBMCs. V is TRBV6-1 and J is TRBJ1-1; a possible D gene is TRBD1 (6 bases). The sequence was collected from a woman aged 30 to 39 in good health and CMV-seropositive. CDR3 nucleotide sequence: TGTGCCAGCAGTCGACTCGACAGGGAAGCTTTCTTT. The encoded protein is CASSRLDREAFF.